These 10 T cell receptor beta chains originate from one sample sequenced in a study of blood T cell repertoires in COVID-19. The data were produced by immunoSEQ multiplex PCR, yet TCRdb's version contains in-frame clones alone and is incomplete. The sample shows about 220,000 clones, 85% to 90% of them seen only once. Sequencing used PBMCs or T cells enriched from blood (not recorded which). These TCRs come from a woman aged 18-29 years in a cohort exposed to, infected with or recovered from COVID-19 (not recorded which).

V and J are TRBV5-6 and TRBJ1-6; the match to TRBD1 covers 7 bases. There are 14 residues in the CDR3. V shed 3 bases, J shed 7 bases, and the junction held 4 bases outside the gene matches. The germline V gene has CDR1 SGHDT and CDR2 YYEEEE. DNA of the CDR3: TGTGCCAGCAGCTCGACAGGGCCCAATTCACCCCTCCACTTT. As protein: CASSSTGPNSPLHF.

This sequence joins TRBV10-2 and TRBJ1-2, with TRBD1 matching over 10 bases. This CDR3 has 15 amino acids. With 3 bases clipped from V and 2 bases from J, the junction kept 3 bases outside the gene matches. CDR1 and CDR2 from the germline V gene are WSHSY and SAAADI. In DNA, the CDR3 is TGCGCCAGCAGTGACGACAGGGGGCGGAACTATGGCTACACCTTC. Protein: CASSDDRGRNYGYTF.

This chain uses TRBV7-9 with TRBJ2-5, with 12 bases fitting TRBD2. Germline lookup yields CDR1 SEHNR and CDR2 FQNEAQ (reference sequence). The V gene end was trimmed by 6 bases and the J gene end by 4 bases; junction bases not matched to a gene: 15. This CDR3 contains 18 residues. The CDR3 bases are TGTGCCAGCAGAGGACAGTTTCAAGGACTAGCGGGATCAGAGACCCAGTACTTC. It is translated as CASRGQFQGLAGSETQYF.

The chain recombines TRBV29-1 with TRBJ2-1; no clear D. V lost 0 bases to trimming and J lost 4 bases, with 7 bases between them. This CDR3 has 13 amino acids. Germline V gene data show CDR1 as SQVTM and CDR2 as ANQGSEA. The CDR3 is CSVEERHYNEQFF. The CDR3 DNA reads as TGCAGCGTTGAAGAGAGACATTACAATGAGCAGTTCTTC.

This chain uses TRBV9 with TRBJ2-1; 11 positions match TRBD2. J lost 0 bases, V lost 2 bases, and 13 bases had no gene match. CDR1 and CDR2 from the germline V gene are SGDLS and YYNGEE. The CDR3 has 20 residues. The CDR3 DNA follows: TGTGCCAGCAGCGTGCCGGGTAGCGGGAGGGACCCAACCTCCTACAATGAGCAGTTCTTC. Its protein product is CASSVPGSGRDPTSYNEQFF.

The chain recombines TRBV7-3 with TRBJ2-1, with TRBD2 matching 11 bases. V was clipped by 1 base and J by 6 bases; unmatched bases: 2. The CDR3 is made up of 15 amino acids. CDR1 and CDR2 (germline): SGHTA, FQGTGA. The CDR3 is CASSLKLAGVNEQFF. DNA for the CDR3: TGTGCCAGCAGCTTAAAACTAGCGGGAGTCAATGAGCAGTTCTTC.

The genes are TRBV7-3 and TRBJ1-6; D gene ambiguous. The CDR3 consists of 15 residues. Germline V gene lookup returns CDR1 SGHTA and CDR2 FQGTGA. V was shortened by 5 bases and J by 8 bases, with 16 bases between the two germline ends. The CDR3 DNA is TGTGCCAGCAGCGCCTCGAGATCCGGGGATTCACCCCTCCACTTT. Protein product: CASSASRSGDSPLHF.

This clone has only a few counts. CDR3 nucleotide sequence: TGTGCCAGCAGCGCACAGGGGATTGGAAACACCATATATTTT. Protein sequence: CASSAQGIGNTIYF. The chain combines TRBV7-8 with TRBJ1-3, with 7 nucleotides matching TRBD1. Germline V lookup: CDR1 SGHVS, CDR2 FQNEAQ. CDR3 length equals 14 residues. Trimming took 5 bases from V and 3 from J; bases not matched to a gene: 4. The variable domain in full, with the rest retrieved from reference TRBV7-8 and TRBJ1-3, is GAGVSQSPRYKVAKRGQDVALRCDPISGHVSLFWYQQALGQGPEFLTYFQNEAQLDKSGLPSDRFFAERPEGSVSTLKIQRTQQEDSAVYLCASSAQGIGNTIYFGEGSWLTVV.

V usage is TRBV5-5 and J usage is TRBJ1-2, with D unresolved. This CDR3 comprises 13 residues. Germline CDR1 reads SGHKS; CDR2 reads YYEKEE (reference sequence). The ends were cut back, 4 bases at V and 4 bases at J, with 11 bases in the middle. The CDR3 sequence is CASSPTVPYGYTF. DNA for the CDR3: TGTGCCAGCAGCCCCACAGTTCCCTATGGCTACACCTTC.

This sequence joins TRBV6-5 and TRBJ1-4, with D possibly TRBD1 on 6 matching bases. Germline CDR1 MNHEY, CDR2 SVGAGI. V was shortened by 2 bases and J by 7 bases, with 14 bases between the two germline ends. The CDR3 is 15 amino acids. The CDR3, as DNA: TGTGCCAGCAGTTACCAACCGGGACACCTTGAAAAACTGTTTTTT. Translation gives CASSYQPGHLEKLFF.